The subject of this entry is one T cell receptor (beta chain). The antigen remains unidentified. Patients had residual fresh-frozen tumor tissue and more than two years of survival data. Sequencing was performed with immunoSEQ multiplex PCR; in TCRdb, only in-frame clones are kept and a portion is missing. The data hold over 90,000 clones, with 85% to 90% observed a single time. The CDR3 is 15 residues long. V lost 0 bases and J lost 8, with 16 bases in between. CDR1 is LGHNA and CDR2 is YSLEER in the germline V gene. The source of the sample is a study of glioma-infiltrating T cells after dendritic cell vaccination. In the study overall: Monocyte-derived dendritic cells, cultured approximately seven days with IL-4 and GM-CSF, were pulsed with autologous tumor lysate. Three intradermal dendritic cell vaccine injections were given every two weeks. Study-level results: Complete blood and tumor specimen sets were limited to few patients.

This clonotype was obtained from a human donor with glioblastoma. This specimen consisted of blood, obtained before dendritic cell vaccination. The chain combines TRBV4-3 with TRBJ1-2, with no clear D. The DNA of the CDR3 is TGCGCCAGCAGCCAAGATGGAGTGACCTCGGGAGGCTACACCTTC. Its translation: CASSQDGVTSGGYTF.